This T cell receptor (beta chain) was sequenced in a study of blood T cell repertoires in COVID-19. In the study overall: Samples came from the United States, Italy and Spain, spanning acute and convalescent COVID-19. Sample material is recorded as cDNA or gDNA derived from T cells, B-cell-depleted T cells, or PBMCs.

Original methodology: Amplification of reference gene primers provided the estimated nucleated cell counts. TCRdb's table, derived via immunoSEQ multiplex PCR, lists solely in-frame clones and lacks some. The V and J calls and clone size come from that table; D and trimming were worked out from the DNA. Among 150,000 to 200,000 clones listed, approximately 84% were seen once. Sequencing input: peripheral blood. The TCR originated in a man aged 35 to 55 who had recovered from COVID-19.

CDR3 coding DNA: TGTGCCAGCAGGAACACAGGGGGCGCCGTCTATGGCTACACCTTC. It encodes CASRNTGGAVYGYTF. The chain recombines TRBV6-5 with TRBJ1-2, with TRBD1 matching over 9 bases. The germline V gene has CDR1 MNHEY and CDR2 SVGAGI. J was trimmed by 4 bases and V by 6 bases; bases with no gene match: 9. The CDR3 loop spans 15 amino acids.